This T cell receptor beta chain was sequenced for a study of OX40 agonist ivuxolimab in advanced cancers. This clone was observed a single time. V lost 3 bases to trimming and J lost 2 bases, with 13 bases between them. From germline, CDR1 is SEHNR and CDR2 FQNEAQ (reference sequence). The CDR3 consists of 15 residues. The method was immunoSEQ multiplex PCR; TCRdb's version includes in-frame clones alone and lacks a portion of them. There are some 45,000 clones in the sample; 86% occur only once, and around an eighth lies in the top ten. The rearrangement links TRBV7-9 to TRBJ1-1; possibly TRBD1 for D (6 bases). Material: CD4+ or CD8+ T cells sorted from blood, obtained in a trial of the OX40 agonist ivuxolimab. The TCR was taken from an adult with an advanced solid tumor such as melanoma, head and neck, liver or kidney cancer. The CDR3 loop is CASSFVLGGNTEAFF. DNA for the CDR3: TGTGCCAGCAGCTTCGTCTTAGGGGGAAACACTGAAGCTTTCTTT.